This T cell receptor (beta chain) was recorded in a study of blood T cell repertoires in COVID-19. Turning to the study itself: The United States, Italy and Spain provided the acute and convalescent COVID-19 samples. The cDNA or gDNA used as material had been derived from T cells, B-cell-depleted T cells, or PBMCs.

Source study methods: Estimation of nucleated cell counts relied on the amplification of reference gene primers. Produced via immunoSEQ multiplex PCR; TCRdb's table is partial and in-frame only. V and J calls and clone size follow that table, whereas D and trimming were derived from the DNA. Counted here are tens of thousands of clones, more than 80% occurring once; the ten biggest clones make up roughly 5.5%. The V and J ends lost 0 bases and 0 bases, in that order; junction bases with no gene match: 6. The germline V gene encodes CDR1 LGHDT and CDR2 YNNKEL (reference sequence). CDR3 length: 18 residues. This clone appeared once.

The rearrangement uses TRBV3-1 (or the pseudogene TRBV3-2) and TRBJ2-1; 9 nucleotides match TRBD1. Material for sequencing was peripheral blood. The sequence was collected from a man at least 80 years old with acute or convalescent COVID-19. In DNA, the CDR3 is TGTGCCAGCAGCCAAGATCCCCCGGGACAGGGCTCCTACAATGAGCAGTTCTTC. This codes for CASSQDPPGQGSYNEQFF.